The following is a T cell receptor beta chain sequence with its context. The antigen it binds to is not known. Base qualities are not recorded, but no much larger clone differs from it by a single base. Library method: PCR. Sequencing was carried out with an Illumina HiSeq 2500. TCR library preparation used molecular barcoding, with unique molecular identifiers applied to normalize quantification of the TCRbeta repertoire. Using fastp trimming at Q25 and MiXCR clonotype assembly, TCRdb reanalyzed the public sequencing data and kept in-frame beta chains. For every CDR3 protein sequence, its rows merge into one entry that carries the most common genes and DNA. For this sample there are about 870,000 distinct CDR3 sequences; around 17% appear just once. The top ten clonotypes cover approximately 5% of the sample. These data originate in a study of T-cell reconstitution after alpha-beta-depleted transplantation in children (dated by TCRdb to about 2016). Background on the whole study: T-cell immune reconstitution after TCRalphabeta/CD19-depleted allogeneic hematopoietic cell transplantation in children was quantitatively tracked in the study by means of TCR repertoire profiling. Overall results and qualifications from the work: The apparently early alphabetaT-cell count recovery about two months after transplant was reportedly dependent on only several hundred rapidly expanded clones derived from non-depleted graft cells. Over subsequent months, a decline in hyperexpanded clone frequencies was noted, and after one year, T-cell counts and TCRbeta diversity were mostly ascribed to newly produced T cells. In some patients, the high TCRbeta diversity seen at day 60 was put down to recipient T cells and intrathymic progenitors that had survived conditioning.

The CDR3 contains 14 residues, cysteine and phenylalanine counted. The CDR3 DNA has 42 bases and is translated from base 1. Based on the germline V gene (reference sequence), the CDR1 and CDR2 sequences are PRHDT and FYEKMQ. V was cut back by 4 bases and J by 5 bases, leaving a gap of 11 bases between them. The treatment or condition label corresponds to: allogeneic hematopoietic cell transplantation with graft depleted of TCRalphabeta T cells and CD19 B cells. The transplant recipients were children given TCRalphabeta/CD19-depleted allogeneic hematopoietic cell grafts. The sample here was PBMCs, mostly from graft donor cells, taken 360 days after TCRalphabeta/CD19-depleted stem cell transplant. The TCR sequence derives from a male patient younger than 18 who had a stem cell transplant for acute lymphoblastic leukemia, so the T cells may come from the graft donor. The rearrangement joined TRBV13 to TRBJ1-4, with no reliable assignment of the D segment. Here the CDR3 is given as CASSSELMNEKLFF. The nucleotides are TGTGCCAGCAGCTCCGAGCTCATGAATGAAAAACTGTTTTTT. Here the CDR3 is joined to the reference TRBV13 and TRBJ1-4 genes, and the full variable domain is: AAGVIQSPRHLIKEKRETATLKCYPIPRHDTVYWYQQGPGQDPQFLISFYEKMQSDKGSIPDRFSAQQFSDYHSELNMSSLELGDSALYFCASSSELMNEKLFFGSGTQLSVL.